Each of the 16 T cell receptor beta chains below was sequenced from the same sample in a study of blood T cell repertoires in COVID-19. Libraries were prepared by immunoSEQ multiplex PCR; TCRdb keeps only in-frame clonotypes and omits some of them. The sample carries approximately 170,000 clones, 86% recorded once. The specimen sequenced was peripheral blood. The receptor set was obtained from a woman between 65 and 79 years old with acute or convalescent COVID-19.

The chain employs TRBV27 and TRBJ1-2; 11 bases are a match to TRBD1. This CDR3 contains 14 residues. Per the germline V gene, CDR1 is MNHEY and CDR2 is SMNVEV (reference sequence). V trimming: 9 bases; J trimming: 4 bases; junction bases outside the gene matches: 7. CDR3 DNA sequence: TGTGCCAGTTGGACAGGGGGCATGGGCTATGGCTACACCTTC. Its translation: CASWTGGMGYGYTF.

This chain links TRBV11-2 with TRBJ2-7, with D maybe TRBD1 (8 bases). V dropped 3 bases and J dropped 3 bases, with 12 bases sitting between them. Germline lookup yields CDR1 SGHAT and CDR2 FQNNGV. The length of the CDR3 is 14 residues. The CDR3 loop reads CASSFHRGGYEQYF. As DNA, the CDR3 is TGTGCCAGCAGCTTTCACAGGGGGGGCTACGAGCAGTACTTC.

The chain joins TRBV14 to TRBJ1-2; a possible D gene is TRBD1 (6 bases). Per germline, CDR1 SGHDN and CDR2 FVKESK. CDR3 length: 14 amino acids. Trimming pared 3 bases from V and 2 bases from J, leaving 10 bases between. CDR3 region: CASSHRTANYGYTF. CDR3 nucleotide sequence: TGTGCCAGCAGCCACAGGACAGCAAACTATGGCTACACCTTC. The whole variable domain, filled in from reference TRBV14 and TRBJ1-2, reads EAGVTQFPSHSVIEKGQTVTLRCDPISGHDNLYWYRRVMGKEIKFLLHFVKESKQDESGMPNNRFLAERTGGTYSTLKVQPAELEDSGVYFCASSHRTANYGYTFGSGTRLTVV.

As for this clone: At the DNA level, this CDR3 is encoded by other sequences in the same sample as well. The CDR3 region has the DNA TGTGCCAGCAGCTTTTCCGGCACAGATACGCAGTATTTT. It yields the protein CASSFSGTDTQYF. The J gene is TRBJ2-3, the V gene TRBV5-6; D uncertain. V dropped 2 bases and J dropped 1 base, with 5 bases sitting between them. The CDR3 runs to 13 residues. From germline, CDR1 is SGHDT and CDR2 YYEEEE.

The rearrangement links TRBV27 to TRBJ2-1; 8 positions agree with TRBD2. The CDR3 consists of 15 residues. In germline, CDR1 is MNHEY, CDR2 SMNVEV (reference sequence). J was trimmed by 7 bases and V by 3 bases; bases with no gene match: 8. The CDR3 is CASSFIGLAANEQFF. The CDR3 nucleotides are TGTGCCAGCAGTTTTATCGGACTAGCTGCTAATGAGCAGTTCTTC.

The chain joins TRBV27 to TRBJ2-2, with 9 bases identical to TRBD2. This CDR3 region has 16 residues. Germline CDR1 and CDR2: MNHEY and SMNVEV (reference sequence). With V trimmed by 5 bases and J by 6 bases, 10 bases remained unmatched. Here the CDR3 reads CASSPLGAGGAGELFF. The CDR3 region has the DNA TGTGCCAGCAGTCCCCTCGGAGCGGGGGGCGCCGGGGAGCTGTTTTTT.

The rearrangement uses TRBV13 and TRBJ2-7; no clear D gene. Trimming left V 4 bases short and J 4 bases short, with 20 bases between. Germline V gene sequence: CDR1 PRHDT, CDR2 FYEKMQ (reference sequence). This CDR3 has 16 residues. Here the CDR3 DNA reads TGTGCCAGCAGCTCCCGCCCCGGCGGATTACCTTACGAGCAGTACTTC. Translation: CASSSRPGGLPYEQYF.

The chain has TRBV27 and TRBJ1-1, with no clear D. The CDR3 consists of 15 residues. The germline V gene has CDR1 MNHEY and CDR2 SMNVEV (reference sequence). The V end was cut by 3 bases, the J end by 5 bases, with 16 bases between. CDR3 region: CASSLGLAAGTEAFF. The CDR3 bases are TGTGCCAGCAGTTTGGGTTTAGCCGCCGGAACTGAAGCTTTCTTT.

The genes are TRBV4-3 and TRBJ2-2; no firm D call. CDR3 length: 15 residues. Between the trimmed V and J ends, which lost 0 bases and 3 bases, there was a span of 8 bases. From germline, CDR1 is LGHNA and CDR2 YSLEER. In DNA form, the CDR3 reads TGCGCCAGCAGCCAAGACAGGTCTTACACCGGGGAGCTGTTTTTT. As protein: CASSQDRSYTGELFF.

V usage is TRBV28 and J usage is TRBJ2-5; tentative D call: TRBD1 (6 bases). Trimming pared 6 bases from V and 2 bases from J, leaving 10 bases between. The CDR3 totals 13 residues. Germline CDR1 and CDR2: MDHEN and SYDVKM. CDR3 loop: CASRDRNQETQYF. The CDR3 DNA follows: TGTGCCAGCAGGGACAGAAATCAAGAGACCCAGTACTTC.

This sequence joins TRBV7-9 and TRBJ2-6; possibly TRBD1 for D (5 bases). This CDR3 has 18 residues. The germline V and J ends were trimmed by 2 bases and 0 bases, with 14 bases remaining between them. CDR1 and CDR2 from the germline V gene are SEHNR and FQNEAQ (reference sequence). CDR3 sequence: CASSLKGVTNSGANVLTF. The CDR3, as DNA: TGTGCCAGCAGCTTAAAAGGGGTCACAAACTCTGGGGCCAACGTCCTGACTTTC.

The genes are TRBV5-5 and TRBJ1-4, with D tentatively TRBD1 (5 bases). This CDR3 contains 15 residues. Germline-derived CDR1 and CDR2 are SGHKS and YYEKEE (reference sequence). Trimming removed 0 bases from V and 6 bases from J, with 12 bases in between. CDR3 DNA sequence: TGTGCCAGCAGCTTGGAGCAGGGTCTACATGAAAAACTGTTTTTT. It is translated as CASSLEQGLHEKLFF.

The rearrangement uses TRBV30 and TRBJ2-5; 10 bases fit TRBD1. J gave up 6 bases and V 1 base, and 8 bases lay outside the gene matches. This CDR3 comprises 15 residues. The V gene's germline CDR1 is GTSNPN and CDR2 SVGIG (reference sequence). The CDR3 DNA sequence: TGTGCCTGGAGTGGGCGGACAGGGGGTAGGCAGACCCAGTACTTC. Its protein product is CAWSGRTGGRQTQYF.

V and J are TRBV28 and TRBJ2-5; TRBD1 aligns across 10 bases. The J segment lost 5 bases and the V segment lost 8 bases, leaving 2 bases of the junction unmatched. This CDR3 has 12 amino acids. Germline CDR1 reads MDHEN; CDR2 reads SYDVKM. Here the CDR3 reads CASGTGVETQYF. CDR3 nucleotides: TGTGCCAGCGGGACAGGGGTTGAGACCCAGTACTTC.

This clone was observed a single time. J is TRBJ2-7 and V is TRBV4-2; 8 nucleotides align to TRBD2. V was clipped by 4 bases and J by 0 bases; unmatched bases: 8. The germline gives CDR1 LGHNA, CDR2 YNFKEQ. This CDR3 is 16 amino acids long. As DNA, the CDR3 is TGTGCCAGCAGCCCCTCCGCGGGGGGCGGCTCCTACGAGCAGTACTTC. This codes for CASSPSAGGGSYEQYF.

The chain couples TRBV4-3 to TRBJ2-3; 13 bases are shared with TRBD2. J was trimmed by 2 bases and V by 4 bases; bases with no gene match: 6. This CDR3 comprises 17 residues. Germline V gene data show CDR1 as LGHNA and CDR2 as YSLEER. CDR3 in DNA: TGCGCCAGCAGCCCCTGGACTAGCGGGGGTTCCACAGATACGCAGTATTTT. Translating gives CASSPWTSGGSTDTQYF.